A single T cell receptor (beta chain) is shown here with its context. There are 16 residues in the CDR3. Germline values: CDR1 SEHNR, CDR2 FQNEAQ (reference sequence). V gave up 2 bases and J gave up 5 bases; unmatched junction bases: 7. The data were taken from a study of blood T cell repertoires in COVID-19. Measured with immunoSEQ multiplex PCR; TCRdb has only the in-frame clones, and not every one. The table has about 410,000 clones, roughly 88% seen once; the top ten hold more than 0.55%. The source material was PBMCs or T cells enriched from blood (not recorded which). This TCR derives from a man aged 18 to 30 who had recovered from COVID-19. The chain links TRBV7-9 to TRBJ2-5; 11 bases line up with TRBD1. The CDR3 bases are TGTGCCAGCAGCTTACGGGACAGGGGGTTGTCGGAGACCCAGTACTTC. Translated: CASSLRDRGLSETQYF.